This T cell receptor beta chain is drawn from a study of OX40 agonist ivuxolimab in advanced cancers. At the level of the study: The eligibility criteria allowed prior anti-PD-1, anti-PD-L1 or anti-CTLA-4 therapy, and 40% had some. Study outcomes and limitations: Among some nonresponders, normalized T-cell clonal expansion was also low. In general, CD8+ T cells held more expanded clones than CD4+ did, on average.

Clones were read by immunoSEQ multiplex PCR, and TCRdb kept only the in-frame ones, dropping some. The table lists more than 75,000 clones, around four fifths of them singletons. To note about this clone: Antigen: not known.

V gave up 3 bases and J gave up 5 bases; unmatched junction bases: 2. Germline V CDR1 and CDR2: LGHNA, YNFKEQ. This CDR3 comprises 15 residues. Systemic immunosuppression or a history of autoimmune disease excluded patients. The sample in question was CD4+ or CD8+ T cells sorted from blood, obtained in a trial of the OX40 agonist ivuxolimab. The chain couples TRBV4-2 to TRBJ1-6; 9 bases agree with TRBD1. The source is an adult with an advanced solid tumor such as melanoma, head and neck, liver or kidney cancer. The CDR3 region has the DNA TGTGCCAGCAGCCAGGGGACAGGGAATAATTCACCCCTCCACTTT. It is translated as CASSQGTGNNSPLHF.